The 15 T cell receptor beta chains listed next were all sequenced from one sample in a study of T-cell memory formation after mild COVID-19. TCRdb processed the 5' RACE reads anew with MiXCR; each CDR3 protein has one entry. The table includes about 440,000 distinct CDR3 sequences, about 20% detected once. The specimen was PBMCs or a T cell subset sorted from them (not recorded which). These receptors all come from an adult woman who had mild COVID-19 (a few samples of this study predate the infection). Cell type and time point are not known.

The rearrangement uses TRBV27 and TRBJ1-6; D is unresolved. This CDR3 comprises 14 residues. Trimming stripped 4 bases from V and 9 bases from J, with 13 bases between. CDR1 and CDR2 from the germline V gene are MNHEY and SMNVEV (reference sequence). As DNA, the CDR3 is TGTGCCAGCAGTTCAGGATCCCTAGCTTCACCCCTCCACTTT. As protein: CASSSGSLASPLHF.

This clonotype was counted a few times. V gene TRBV24-1 combines with J gene TRBJ1-5, with a weak D call TRBD1 (5 bases). V lost 7 bases to trimming and J lost 15 bases, with 18 bases between them. Germline V CDR1 and CDR2: KGHDR, SFDVKD. CDR3 length equals 12 residues. The CDR3 is CATRDSHNAWHF. The CDR3 nucleotides read TGTGCCACCAGAGACAGCCACAATGCCTGGCATTTT.

The chain joins TRBV7-9 to TRBJ2-7, with 8 bases aligning to TRBD1. The V gene's germline CDR1 is SEHNR and CDR2 FQNEAQ (reference sequence). The V segment lost 5 bases and the J segment 2 bases; nucleotides outside the gene matches: 8. This CDR3 region has 15 residues. The CDR3 region has the DNA TGTGCCAGCAGCCCCGGGACAGGAGCCACCTACGAGCAGTACTTC. It yields the protein CASSPGTGATYEQYF.

The rearrangement joins TRBV20-1 to TRBJ1-1; weak D call: TRBD1 (5 bases). In germline, CDR1 is DFQATT, CDR2 SNEGSKA (reference sequence). The CDR3 has 13 amino acids. The V end lost 1 base, the J end lost 3 bases, and 9 bases lay between the germline ends. CDR3 amino acids: CSARGQFHTEAFF. CDR3 nucleotide sequence: TGCAGTGCTAGAGGACAGTTTCACACTGAAGCTTTCTTT.

The chain is built from TRBV3-1 and TRBJ2-5; 8 bases are a match to TRBD2. Germline-derived CDR1 and CDR2 are LGHDT and YNNKEL (reference sequence). Losses at the gene ends were 4 bases for V and 2 bases for J; bases not matched to a gene: 6. This CDR3 is built from 15 residues. CDR3 residues: CASSPRSGGQETQYF. The DNA of the CDR3 is TGTGCCAGCAGCCCCAGGAGCGGGGGACAAGAGACCCAGTACTTC.

This sequence joins TRBV15 and TRBJ1-1; TRBD1 aligns across 7 bases. V was clipped by 3 bases and J by 6 bases; unmatched bases: 4. CDR3 size: 13 residues. Germline loops: CDR1 LNHNV, CDR2 YYDKDF (reference sequence). CDR3 in DNA: TGTGCCACCAGCAGCGACAGGGCCGCTGAAGCTTTCTTT. Translating gives CATSSDRAAEAFF.

This chain links TRBV27 with TRBJ2-5; D uncertain. The CDR3 loop spans 12 amino acids. V gave up 3 bases and J gave up 5 bases, with 7 bases separating them. The germline V gene encodes CDR1 MNHEY and CDR2 SMNVEV (reference sequence). CDR3 nucleotides: TGTGCCAGCAGTTTTTTTCGGGAGACCCAGTACTTC. Translated: CASSFFRETQYF.

The gene calls are TRBV2 and TRBJ1-5; no definite D call. V was trimmed by 7 bases and J by 0 bases, leaving 13 bases between them. From germline, CDR1 is SNHLY and CDR2 FYNNEI. The CDR3 sequence is 15 residues long. The CDR3 loop is CASTLHSYSNQPQHF. CDR3 nucleotide sequence: TGTGCCAGCACTCTTCACTCCTATAGCAATCAGCCCCAGCATTTT.

This clonotype was seen a handful of times. The genes are TRBV5-1 and TRBJ2-5; 12 nucleotides line up with TRBD1. CDR3 length: 16 amino acids. The germline CDR1 and CDR2 sequences are SGHRS and YFSETQ. After removal of 4 bases from V and 5 bases from J, the junction contained 9 bases not matched to a gene. CDR3 DNA: TGCGCCAGCAGCCCAAGTCCCGGGACAGGGGGCGAGACCCAGTACTTC. Translating gives CASSPSPGTGGETQYF.

This chain links TRBV27 with TRBJ2-7; TRBD1 matches 7 bases. Germline trimming cut 7 bases from V and 4 bases from J; bases unmatched to any gene: 7. Germline-derived CDR1 and CDR2 are MNHEY and SMNVEV (reference sequence). The CDR3 is 13 amino acids. The CDR3 nucleotides read TGTGCCAGCAAGGGGGACAGCTTATACGAGCAGTACTTC. Its protein is CASKGDSLYEQYF.

This clonotype appeared a few times. V gene TRBV7-8 combines with J gene TRBJ2-7; 15 bases agree with TRBD2. The CDR3 has 18 residues. With 5 bases clipped from V and 4 bases from J, the junction kept 12 bases outside the gene matches. Germline V gene data show CDR1 as SGHVS and CDR2 as FQNEAQ. The DNA for the CDR3 is TGTGCCAGCAGCAAGGGACTAGCGGGAGGACATACCATTTACGAGCAGTACTTC. Its translation: CASSKGLAGGHTIYEQYF. Full variable domain (remainder filled in from reference TRBV7-8 and TRBJ2-7): GAGVSQSPRYKVAKRGQDVALRCDPISGHVSLFWYQQALGQGPEFLTYFQNEAQLDKSGLPSDRFFAERPEGSVSTLKIQRTQQEDSAVYLCASSKGLAGGHTIYEQYFGPGTRLTVT.

At least ten counts were recorded for this clonotype. The genes are TRBV3-1 and TRBJ1-2; D not certain. Germline V lookup: CDR1 LGHDT, CDR2 YNNKEL (reference sequence). V lost 0 bases, J lost 6 bases, and 8 bases lay in between. CDR3 length equals 13 residues. CDR3 sequence: CASSQDLVDGYTF. For the CDR3, the DNA is TGTGCCAGCAGCCAAGATCTAGTGGATGGCTACACCTTC.

A few counts support this clonotype. The chain couples TRBV4-3 to TRBJ2-3, with 14 bases that match TRBD2. CDR1 and CDR2 from the germline V gene are LGHNA and YSLEER. The CDR3 consists of 19 residues. With V trimmed by 0 bases and J by 7 bases, 12 bases remained unmatched. CDR3 sequence (DNA): TGCGCCAGCAGCCAAGATTGGGCCCGGACTAGCGGGAGGTGGAATACGCAGTATTTT. This encodes CASSQDWARTSGRWNTQYF.

The chain joins TRBV7-8 to TRBJ2-5; tentative D call: TRBD2 (6 bases). The CDR3 is 15 residues long. V gave up 8 bases and J gave up 4 bases, with 20 bases separating them. Germline V gene lookup returns CDR1 SGHVS and CDR2 FQNEAQ. The CDR3 spells CASRVGRGHAETQYF. The CDR3, as DNA: TGTGCCAGCCGTGTAGGGCGGGGTCATGCAGAGACCCAGTACTTC.

The chain has TRBV7-3 and TRBJ1-1; D might be TRBD1 (6 bases). The CDR3 length is 14 residues. The germline V gene encodes CDR1 SGHTA and CDR2 FQGTGA. V lost 5 bases and J 1 base, leaving 11 bases between the germline ends. As DNA, the CDR3 is TGTGCCAGCAGCACAGGGCTTGGGAACACTGAAGCTTTCTTT. Its protein product is CASSTGLGNTEAFF.